The 9 T cell receptor beta chains below come from one sample, sequenced in a study of blood T cell repertoires in COVID-19. TCRdb's copy holds only in-frame clones and misses some; the assay was immunoSEQ multiplex PCR. This table holds more than 110,000 clones, around 80% found once. The sequenced material came from peripheral blood. The receptors come from a man older than 75 with acute or convalescent COVID-19.

The chain joins TRBV5-4 to TRBJ1-2, with 10 bases aligning to TRBD1. In germline, CDR1 is SGHNT, CDR2 YYREEE (reference sequence). The CDR3 has 13 amino acids. V shed 5 bases and J 11 bases; nucleotides not matched to a gene: 9. CDR3 amino acids: CASRPGTGVQYTF. CDR3 DNA: TGTGCCAGCAGGCCCGGGACAGGGGTACAGTACACCTTC.

This chain connects TRBV4-1 to TRBJ2-2; 7 bases fit TRBD1. The junction had 5 bases not matched to a gene; V was cut back by 6 bases and J by 1 base. The CDR3 covers 15 residues. The germline gives CDR1 MGHRA, CDR2 YSYEKL. CDR3 loop: CASSQTGMNTGELFF. The CDR3 nucleotides are TGCGCCAGCAGTCAGACAGGGATGAACACCGGGGAGCTGTTTTTT.

This sequence joins TRBV6-2 or TRBV6-3 and TRBJ2-1; D is unresolved. The CDR3 totals 13 residues. Germline V gene data show CDR1 as MNHEY and CDR2 as SVGEGT. V lost 0 bases to trimming and J lost 7 bases, with 7 bases between them. The CDR3 loop is CASSYSMENEQFF. The CDR3 DNA is TGTGCCAGCAGTTACTCGATGGAGAATGAGCAGTTCTTC.

This chain connects TRBV18 to TRBJ2-1; 7 nucleotides agree with TRBD1. Germline loops: CDR1 KGHSH, CDR2 LQKENI. There are 13 residues in the CDR3. V dropped 4 bases and J dropped 5; count of bases not matched to a gene: 2. CDR3 in amino acids: CASSQQGNNEQFF. CDR3 coding DNA: TGTGCCAGCTCACAACAGGGGAACAATGAGCAGTTCTTC. The whole variable domain, remainder taken from reference TRBV18 and TRBJ2-1, is NAGVMQNPRHLVRRRGQEARLRCSPMKGHSHVYWYRQLPEEGLKFMVYLQKENIIDESGMPKERFSAEFPKEGPSILRIQQVVRGDSAAYFCASSQQGNNEQFFGPGTRLTVL.

The chain has TRBV3-1 (or the pseudogene TRBV3-2) and TRBJ2-3; unclear D gene. Germline V gives CDR1 LGHDT, CDR2 YNNKEL (reference sequence). V was shortened by 1 base and J by 7 bases, with 3 bases between the two germline ends. This CDR3 spans 11 amino acids. CDR3 protein: CASSQVNTQYF. In DNA form, the CDR3 reads TGTGCCAGCAGCCAAGTAAATACGCAGTATTTT.

J is TRBJ2-7 and V is TRBV15, with TRBD2 matching 8 bases. The trim removed 4 bases at V and 3 bases at J, leaving 5 bases unmatched. Germline V gives CDR1 LNHNV, CDR2 YYDKDF (reference sequence). There are 14 residues in the CDR3. The CDR3 region has the DNA TGTGCCACCAGCATCCGGGGGGGCAACTACGAGCAGTACTTC. This encodes CATSIRGGNYEQYF.

This clone was found once. The chain is built from TRBV7-6 and TRBJ2-2, with D perhaps TRBD1 (6 bases). The ends were cut back, 5 bases at V and 4 bases at J, with 14 bases in the middle. Looked up from germline, CDR1 is SGHVS and CDR2 is FNYEAQ. The CDR3 has 15 amino acids. The CDR3 bases are TGTGCCAGCAGCCCACGTATAGGGGGCACCGGGGAGCTGTTTTTT. This encodes CASSPRIGGTGELFF.

The V call is TRBV7-2, the J call TRBJ2-5; TRBD1 aligns across 7 bases. The germline V gene has CDR1 SGHTA and CDR2 FQGNSA. V lost 1 base to trimming and J lost 14 bases; unmatched junction nucleotides: 13. The CDR3 is 14 amino acids. The CDR3 protein is CASSLETGMGREYF. CDR3 coding DNA: TGTGCCAGCAGCTTAGAGACAGGGATGGGAAGAGAATACTTC.

This clone has just one count. The same CDR3 is also encoded by other DNA sequences in this sample. This chain connects TRBV24-1 to TRBJ2-1, with a tentative D call TRBD1 (5 bases). Between the trimmed V and J ends, which lost 3 bases and 0 bases, there was a span of 11 bases. The CDR3 has 16 residues. The germline CDR1 and CDR2 sequences are KGHDR and SFDVKD. CDR3 protein: CATSDATGSSYNEQFF. CDR3 DNA sequence: TGTGCCACCAGTGATGCAACAGGAAGCTCCTACAATGAGCAGTTCTTC.